Below, one T cell receptor beta chain is given with its context. The antigen it binds to is not known. Base qualities were left out, and no much larger clone turns up one base away. The CDR3 contains 12 residues, cysteine and phenylalanine counted. Only the CDR3 portion is preserved as DNA: 36 bases, with reading frame beginning at the first base. According to the germline V gene, CDR1 reads SGHRS and CDR2 reads YFSETQ. The trim is 4 bases for V and 3 bases for J, with a gap of 7 bases between the germline ends. This sample was included in a study of cytomegalovirus exposure and HLA in healthy donors (dated by TCRdb to between 2016 and 2019). In the study overall: An earlier analysis of roughly 570 of the donors reported about 300 Gb of sequence data and 117 million unique TCR beta sequences obtained from about 200 million T cells. An early release that covered roughly 600 HLA-typed donors contained about 290 gigabases of sequencing data and about 84 million unique TCR sequences. Donor age, sex, ethnicity and CMV serostatus were compiled together with the repertoire data. An earlier analysis of some 500 of the donors applied high-throughput TCR beta sequencing to assess whether each TCR beta V gene segment acted as functional or pseudogenic. All discovery cohort repertoires had been generated using a single sequencing platform. Using immunosequencing, the study profiled T cell repertoires from about 620 subjects and related those repertoires to cytomegalovirus serostatus. Among over 350 genotyped donors of the cohort, an average of approximately 240,000 unique TCR beta nucleotide sequences were sequenced per donor, approximately 20% of them non-productive. The genetic ancestry cluster associated with self-reported Caucasian donors included over 80% of the approximately 410 genotyped donors. Several DR-DQ haplotypes were handled as single units for association and clustering, since linkage in the cohort was strong. Rather than using new phenotypic data, the later analysis identified candidate immune exposures from TCR beta sequences and from how often those sequences occurred across donors. The number of donors typed differed by locus, with about 629-630 for A, B, C, DRB1 and DQB1, 522 for DQA1, approximately 570 for DPA1, and roughly 450 for DPB1. To predict cytomegalovirus infection status, the study brought together high-throughput TCR immunosequencing, statistical association of individual TCRs with disease status, and machine learning. A later genetic analysis used genome-wide SNP genotypes for about three fifths of the roughly 700 donors, treating that subset as a discovery cohort. The study aimed to test whether signatures of past pathogen exposure could be identified by cataloging public T cell receptors. In addition to the first cohort of 666 subjects, a separate validation cohort of 120 different subjects was used. To study patterns of TCR occurrence, a later analysis re-analyzed previously published TCR beta repertoires from hundreds of donors and added high-resolution HLA genotyping. Both class I and class II loci were covered by HLA typing, at four-digit resolution. Overall study outcomes, separate from this receptor: Strong co-occurrence of HLA alleles, especially DR and DQ, made assigning TCR associations to individual alleles difficult. Linkage disequilibrium might explain the correlated functional status among segregating V segments, but an unknown experimental factor could not be excluded. At a false discovery rate of 0.05, a later analysis linked under 20,000 TCR beta sequences to specific HLA alleles. An association between a missense DCLRE1C variant and V-gene and J-gene trimming of TCR beta chains was found in a later genetic analysis and replicated in an independent cohort. A later analysis reported that several top co-occurrence clusters appeared linked to parvovirus B19, influenza, CMV and Epstein-Barr virus. In the study, approximately 160 TCR beta chains were listed as associated with cytomegalovirus. Only TCR beta chains were sequenced in this cohort, and the absence of alpha or paired-chain data limited detectable features. The 87-base-pair reads could not distinguish some IMGT-functional V segments, including TRBV6-2 and TRBV6-3, so those segments were excluded. Because HLA typing was missing for some donors at each locus, association tests included only the typed subset. Over 15 rarely observed V segments, including chromosome 9 orphons, were excluded from the earlier analysis of several hundred of the donors because counts were too low. In an earlier analysis of approximately 590 of the donors, most TCR beta V segments appeared in productive rearrangements about 87% or about 30% of the time, broadly matching IMGT annotations. A further reported finding was that TCR beta sequences accurately predicted the HLA-A and HLA-B alleles for most subjects in the first cohort. A few of the identified cytomegalovirus-associated TCR beta chains were confirmed in vitro to be specific for cytomegalovirus antigens. A later analysis found that TCR association rates varied across HLA loci, with DRB1 alleles showing the most associated TCRs and HLA-C alleles the fewest. The only immune exposure information available for the cohort was CMV serostatus. In a later analysis, HLA-associated TCR beta chains showed more clonal expansion and lower generation probabilities than non-associated chains that were equally common. According to a later analysis, most CMV-associated TCR beta chains appeared to be HLA-restricted, and the HLA associations seemed to be driven largely by CMV exposure. The authors suggested that the approach could potentially be extended to other disease states and immunological phenotypes. Most TCR sequences were seen in very few donors, while some public TCRs were found in many individuals. Presence/absence analyses assumed roughly uniform sequencing depth across donors, an assumption that may not hold. Compared with the roughly 700-donor mean, donors in an Asian-associated ancestry cluster had fewer N-insertions in productive TCRs, according to a later genetic analysis. A group of highly shared sequence variants was considered likely to be a technical artifact of the sequencing pipeline. Cytomegalovirus status was reported to be diagnosed by the classifier with high specificity and sensitivity in both the original and validation cohorts.

The cohort was made up of approximately 670 healthy bone marrow donors. At the time of sampling, every cohort member was nominally healthy, though immune exposures that went unrecorded were likely present. The donor was CMV seronegative and belonged to the group of under 400 seronegative cohort members. A peripheral blood sample was collected from each donor, and TCR beta sequencing was performed on peripheral blood mononuclear cells. The Qiagen DNeasy Blood Extraction Kit was used to extract genomic DNA from the blood cell samples. Library preparation employed the immunoSEQ multiplex PCR assay. The multiplex PCR relied on a mix of 60 forward primers for TCR Vbeta segments and 13 reverse primers for TCR Jbeta segments. Amplification of the CDR3 region of rearranged TCR beta genes was performed with a multiplex PCR assay on genomic DNA. On the Illumina HiSeq System, the amplified TCR beta libraries were sequenced as 87-base-pair reads. In the original analysis: A later analysis counted 65 million to 90 million unique TCR beta chains across the 600 to 850 repertoires, and roughly 10 million of these chains were shared by at least two donors. A nearest-neighbor algorithm error-corrected the raw reads and collapsed the reads into unique sequences, merging closely related sequences to remove PCR and sequencing errors. CDR3 sequences were aligned to IMGT reference sequences to assign V, D and J gene segments. For a sequence to be retained, at least a six-nucleotide match to both a V gene segment and a J gene segment was required. A rearrangement counted as productive if the CDR3 had no stop codons and remained in frame with V and J, and every other rearrangement counted as non-productive. CDR3 was defined by IMGT convention, running from the second conserved V-encoded cysteine to the conserved J-encoded phenylalanine. In an earlier analysis of more than 550 of the donors, sequences lacking an unambiguous match to a single V gene segment were excluded. In an earlier analysis of several hundred of the donors, V segments were called functional above 56.7% productive rearrangements and were called segregating when the between-donor standard deviation exceeded 5%. A statistical classification framework was developed to diagnose cytomegalovirus status using the catalog of TCR beta chain sequences. In a later analysis, V and J genes were assigned by comparing TCR nucleotide sequences against IMGT/GENE-DB human TR gene sequences. A later analysis assigned CDR3 sequences and most-parsimonious VDJ recombination scenarios with the TCRdist pipeline. In a later analysis, every TCR beta chain was defined by the combination of its CDR3 amino acid sequence and its V-gene family, and reads without a unique V-gene family were dropped. As a way to deal with suspected cross-contamination and a sequencing artifact, a later analysis dropped 640 or so nucleotide sequences that were highly shared and had low generation probability. A later analysis calculated a clonal expansion index for each public chain from normalized within-repertoire ranks of inferred template counts. Generation probabilities in a later analysis came from a VDJ recombination model fitted to out-of-frame rearrangements, and those results were checked against IGoR. In a later analysis, TCR-TCR, TCR-HLA and TCR-CMV co-occurrence was scored with hypergeometric tests, and a repertoire-size bias correction was applied to TCR pairs. A later analysis estimated false discovery rates by permuting HLA or CMV assignments 20 times. In a later analysis, co-occurring TCRs were grouped with DBSCAN, and TCRdist sequence similarity was added when clustering was performed within HLA-allele-positive subsets. Repertoires with fewer than 30,000 or more than 120,000 public chains, plus five repertoires with anomalous nucleotide sharing, were excluded from co-occurrence clustering. TCRdb's version of the immuneACCESS table is confined to in-frame rearrangements and falls short of the full clone set. An unresolved V gene accounts for under half of the shortfall where checked; the remainder is of unknown origin. The D gene and trimming were derived from the DNA, and the V and J assignments and clone size from that table. The sample has approximately 100,000 clones on record, roughly 71% of them singletons. 8.5% to 12% of the sample lies in the top ten.

Recombination connected TRBV5-1 to TRBJ1-2; a confident D gene designation cannot be given. The sequence came from a man in his fifties in good health and CMV-seronegative. Material for sequencing was PBMCs. The CDR3 reads CASSLGDYGYTF. The nucleotide sequence is TGCGCCAGCAGCCTGGGAGACTATGGCTACACCTTC.